This T cell receptor beta chain came from a study of regulatory T cells in long-lasting Graves disease. Looked up from germline, CDR1 is MDHEN and CDR2 is SYDVKM. The V end lost 4 bases, the J end lost 7 bases, and 11 bases lay between the germline ends. The CDR3 totals 12 residues. This sample's time point: persistent/refractory GD, antithyroid drugs over 5 years with positive TRAb. From PBMCs, RNA was extracted and then used to make the TCR library. A blood draw put around 9.3 milliliters of peripheral blood into EDTA tubes. This clonotype showed up many times. To make TCR beta libraries, researchers used iRepertoire HTBI primers and Arm-PCR of CDR3 regions. TCRdb reprocessed the multiplex PCR reads via MiXCR and lists one record per CDR3 protein. The profile covers 400,000 to 500,000 distinct CDR3 sequences, with approximately 23% appearing a single time and around 13% taken by the ten largest.

The sequence was obtained from a female donor with Graves disease. The chain carries TRBV28 and TRBJ2-7; weak D call: TRBD1 (5 bases). The sequenced sample was peripheral blood mononuclear cells (PBMCs), obtained when the disease was refractory, from a patient treated with antithyroid drugs. CDR3 region: CASSSQGVEQYF. For the CDR3, the DNA is TGTGCCAGCAGTTCCCAGGGCGTGGAGCAGTACTTC.